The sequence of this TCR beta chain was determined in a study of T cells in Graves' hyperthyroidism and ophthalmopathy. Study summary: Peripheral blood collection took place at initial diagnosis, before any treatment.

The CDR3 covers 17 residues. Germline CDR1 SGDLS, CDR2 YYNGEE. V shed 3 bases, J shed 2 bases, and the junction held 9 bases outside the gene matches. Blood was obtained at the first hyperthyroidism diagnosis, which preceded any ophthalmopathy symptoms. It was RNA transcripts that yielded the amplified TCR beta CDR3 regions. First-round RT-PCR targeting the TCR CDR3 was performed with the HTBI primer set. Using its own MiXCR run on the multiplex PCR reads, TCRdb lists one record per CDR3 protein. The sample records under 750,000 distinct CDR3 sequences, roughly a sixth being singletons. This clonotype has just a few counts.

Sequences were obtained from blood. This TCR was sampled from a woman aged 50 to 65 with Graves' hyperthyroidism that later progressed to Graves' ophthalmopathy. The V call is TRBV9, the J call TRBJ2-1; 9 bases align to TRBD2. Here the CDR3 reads CASSGNSGGLTYNEQFF. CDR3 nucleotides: TGTGCCAGCAGCGGAAATAGCGGGGGCCTTACCTACAATGAGCAGTTCTTC.